Listed below are T cell receptor beta chains from one sample, sequenced in a study of cytomegalovirus exposure and HLA in healthy donors. Profiling relied on immunoSEQ multiplex PCR, and the TCRdb table lists in-frame clones only, not all of them. The sample holds around 87,000 clones; approximately 81% are singletons and the top ten take 1% to 1.5%. The source material was PBMCs. The receptors come from a girl aged 2 to 10 in good health and CMV-seropositive. Both conserved end residues are trimmed from each CDR3. Each record gives: J gene, V gene, CDR3 protein.

TRBJ1-1,TRBV6-5,ASSYQFPGWTEAF
TRBJ2-7,TRBV9,ASSPSPTGGYEQY
TRBJ2-1,TRBV6-5,ASSYEESYNEQF
TRBJ2-1,TRBV2,ASSAVVKYNEQF
TRBJ2-3,TRBV10-3,AISRQSSTDTQY
TRBJ1-1,TRBV7-9,ASISTRRVLFTEAF
TRBJ2-3,TRBV6-5,ASSYSTFTDTQY
TRBJ2-1,TRBV29-1,SEKASTSGGIYEQF
TRBJ1-5,TRBV28,ASSPQGTQPQH
TRBJ2-7,TRBV27,ASSSKGARYSYEQY
TRBJ2-2,TRBV19,ASSMRELALAGELF
TRBJ1-1,TRBV4-1,ASSQESSGAEAF
TRBJ1-4,TRBV20-1,SATRSEKLF
TRBJ2-5,TRBV4-1,ASSQSGQETQY
TRBJ2-1,TRBV5-4,ASSFIAGGGNEQF
TRBJ1-5,TRBV30,ASRDRAGQPQH
TRBJ2-5,TRBV7-9,ASSSQDSTQY
TRBJ2-1,TRBV2,ASRNRDRGRGEQF
TRBJ1-2,TRBV12-5,ASGPTGGLGYT
TRBJ1-2,TRBV9,ASSASGTYGYT
TRBJ1-3,TRBV12-5,ASGLAGSGNTIY
TRBJ1-1,TRBV6-5,ASEAGTEAF
TRBJ1-1,TRBV2,ASSGQLNTEAF
TRBJ1-1,TRBV2,ASRETGGRTEAF
TRBJ2-7,TRBV7-2,ASSPRGREQY
TRBJ2-7,TRBV27,ASSEGLAGTYEQY
TRBJ2-7,TRBV28,ASAGWSEQY
TRBJ2-7,TRBV28,ASGTYEQY
TRBJ1-1,TRBV15,ATSFQGDTEAF
TRBJ2-3,TRBV30,AWSRTSGRPDTQY
TRBJ1-1,TRBV19,ASSISGLAEAF
TRBJ2-7,TRBV30,AWNAGSYEQY
TRBJ2-7,TRBV27,ASSLRLASSYEQY
TRBJ1-5,TRBV27,ASSQGYSNQPQH
TRBJ2-7,TRBV10-3,AIRRTGDSYEQY
TRBJ2-7,TRBV7-9,ASSPGTLTYEQY
TRBJ1-1,TRBV29-1,SVARANTEAF
TRBJ2-1,TRBV7-9,ASSLIQGEMPF
TRBJ1-1,TRBV6-5,ASSLGGGTEAF
TRBJ2-6,TRBV7-3,ASSPRAGANVLT
TRBJ2-5,TRBV5-1,ASSGRGQETQY
TRBJ2-1,TRBV6-5,ASSYGGREQF
TRBJ2-7,TRBV25-1,ASSELVAGNDYEQY
TRBJ2-7,TRBV2,ASSGRRASYEQY
TRBJ1-4,TRBV9,ASSPTGGREGKLF
TRBJ2-7,TRBV5-6,ASSFRDNNPYEQY
TRBJ2-7,TRBV9,ASSVSRQAVDEQY
TRBJ2-7,TRBV5-1,ASSLNRVGEQY
TRBJ2-7,TRBV28,ASSSSGTGSHEQY
TRBJ2-1,TRBV27,ASSRQGNNEQF
TRBJ2-7,TRBV27,ASRIYRDSYEQY
TRBJ1-5,TRBV18,ASSHTSNQPQH
TRBJ1-2,TRBV30,AWSGPQGALYYGYT
TRBJ2-1,TRBV30,AWTPSGNNEQF